Reported below is one T cell receptor beta chain. Its target is unknown. The CDR3 covers 13 residues. Germline lookup yields CDR1 KGHSH and CDR2 LQKENI. The V and J ends lost 4 bases and 1 base respectively, with 7 bases between them. These data belong to a study of T cell responses to AZD1222 COVID-19 vaccine. Study-wide context: Timing groups of about 4 and about 12 weeks for second doses were pooled.

Libraries were prepared by immunoSEQ multiplex PCR; TCRdb keeps only in-frame clonotypes and omits some of them. The sample lists 150,000 to 180,000 clones; roughly 90% were seen once. Regarding the study as a whole: Spike-specific TCR breadth and depth went up after people got two AZD1222 doses. Mostly white British, mostly female donors; authors suggested clonal diversity may be underestimated. Unmutated variant regions are reportedly the target of nearly half of TCRs that are spike-specific.

The source is an adult in good health. Sequencing used peripheral blood, obtained on day 0 of AZD1222 vaccination. The chain is built from TRBV18 and TRBJ1-1, with D uncertain. The CDR3 DNA sequence: TGTGCCAGCTCACTTCAGAGGAACACTGAAGCTTTCTTT. Protein: CASSLQRNTEAFF.